This section outlines one T cell receptor beta chain sequence together with its context. Its antigen remains unidentified. This sample was included in a study of cytomegalovirus exposure and HLA in healthy donors. This PCR relied on a set of 60 Vbeta primers and 13 Jbeta primers. Method: immunoSEQ multiplex PCR; TCRdb's copy keeps in-frame clones and lacks some. The sample shows more than 100,000 clones, about 76% of them seen only once. Every donor was a healthy person donating bone marrow. V lost 2 bases and J lost 4, with 11 bases in between. CDR1 is MNHEY, CDR2 SVGAGI, per germline. The CDR3 sequence is 15 residues long. Study observations and caveats: Clonal expansion, a later analysis showed, was greater in HLA-associated TCR beta chains than in equally common others.

The sequence came from a man aged 60 to 75 in good health and CMV-seropositive. The sample consisted of PBMCs. V gene TRBV6-5 combines with J gene TRBJ1-4; a weak D match, TRBD1 (5 bases). The CDR3 spells CASSYTHGGNEKLFF. DNA of the CDR3: TGTGCCAGCAGTTACACCCACGGGGGTAATGAAAAACTGTTTTTT.